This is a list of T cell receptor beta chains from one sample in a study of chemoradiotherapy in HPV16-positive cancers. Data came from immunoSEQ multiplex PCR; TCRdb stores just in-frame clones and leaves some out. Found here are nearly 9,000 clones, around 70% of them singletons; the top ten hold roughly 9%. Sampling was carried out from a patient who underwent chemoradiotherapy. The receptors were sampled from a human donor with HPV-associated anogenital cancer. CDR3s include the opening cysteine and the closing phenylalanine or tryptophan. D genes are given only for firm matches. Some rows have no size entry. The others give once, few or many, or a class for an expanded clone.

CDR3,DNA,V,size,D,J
CASSPGTSGDTQYF,TGTGCCAGCAGCCCAGGGACTAGCGGGGATACGCAGTATTTT,TRBV7-9,-,TRBD2,TRBJ2-3
CASSQLPGPNEQFF,TGCGCCAGCAGCCAACTCCCCGGCCCCAATGAGCAGTTCTTC,TRBV4-1,-,-,TRBJ2-1
CASSPDKNYGYTF,TGTGCCAGCAGCCCCGACAAGAACTATGGCTACACCTTC,TRBV7-2,-,-,TRBJ1-2
CASSMRKGARAEAFF,TGTGCCAGTAGTATGCGGAAGGGGGCGCGTGCTGAAGCTTTCTTT,TRBV19,-,TRBD1,TRBJ1-1
CAIRTGGNTEAFF,TGTGCCATCCGGACAGGGGGAAATACTGAAGCTTTCTTT,TRBV10-3,-,TRBD1,TRBJ1-1
CASSLTGTTGGYTF,TGTGCCAGCAGTTTAACCGGGACAACTGGCGGCTACACCTTC,TRBV6-6,once,-,TRBJ1-2
CASRFKLRDPPSFVLPGTEAFF,TGTGCCAGCAGGTTTAAGCTCCGGGACCCTCCCTCATTTGTCCTTCCTGGGACTGAAGCTTTCTTT,TRBV27,-,-,TRBJ1-1
CAWSSGGDSPLHF,TGTGCCTGGAGTTCAGGGGGGGATTCACCCCTCCACTTT,TRBV30,once,TRBD1,TRBJ1-6
CASSLRGDATEAFF,TGTGCCAGCAGCTTGCGGGGCGATGCCACTGAAGCTTTCTTT,TRBV5-5,-,-,TRBJ1-1
CASSAQTSGGGETQYF,TGTGCCAGTAGTGCCCAGACTAGCGGGGGGGGAGAGACCCAGTACTTC,TRBV19,-,TRBD2,TRBJ2-5
CASSPGTAADTQYF,TGTGCCAGCAGCCCAGGGACGGCGGCAGATACGCAGTATTTT,TRBV7-3,-,-,TRBJ2-3
CASSSDRVSNSPLHF,TGCGCCAGCAGCTCAGACAGGGTGTCTAATTCACCCCTCCACTTT,TRBV5-1,few,TRBD1,TRBJ1-6
CASSLAQNYGYTF,TGTGCCAGCAGCTTAGCTCAAAACTATGGCTACACCTTC,TRBV7-9,-,-,TRBJ1-2
CASSERLDTQYF,TGTGCCAGCAGTGAGAGGCTAGATACGCAGTATTTT,TRBV6-6,-,-,TRBJ2-3
CASSLLAGGLRDTQYF,TGTGCCAGCAGCTTACTAGCGGGGGGGCTTAGAGATACGCAGTATTTT,TRBV7-3,-,TRBD2,TRBJ2-3
CASSSGQAIATNEKLFF,TGTGCCAGCAGCTCGGGACAGGCCATTGCAACTAATGAAAAACTGTTTTTT,TRBV7-9,-,TRBD1,TRBJ1-4
CASSSVPGQASNQPQHF,TGTGCCAGTAGTTCCGTACCGGGACAGGCGTCCAATCAGCCCCAGCATTTT,TRBV19,once,TRBD1,TRBJ1-5
CASSYWADNSPLHF,TGTGCCAGCAGTTACTGGGCCGATAATTCACCCCTCCACTTT,TRBV6-5,-,-,TRBJ1-6
CAISEGGGGYTF,TGTGCCATCAGTGAAGGAGGTGGTGGCTACACCTTC,TRBV10-3,-,-,TRBJ1-2
CASTVVWLYGYTF,TGTGCCAGCACGGTGGTGTGGCTCTATGGCTACACCTTC,TRBV6-4,-,-,TRBJ1-2
CASSLSWFPVNNEQFF,TGTGCCAGCAGTTTATCGTGGTTCCCAGTAAACAATGAGCAGTTCTTC,TRBV27,-,-,TRBJ2-1
CASTDTTESRGYTF,TGTGCCAGCACCGACACCACAGAGTCTCGGGGCTACACCTTC,TRBV25-1,few,-,TRBJ1-2
CASSFDGDSPLHF,TGTGCCAGCAGCTTTGACGGCGATTCACCCCTCCACTTT,TRBV7-9,-,-,TRBJ1-6
CASSESLFSTSSYNSPLHF,TGTGCCAGCAGTGAATCCCTCTTCTCGACGAGCTCCTATAATTCACCCCTCCACTTT,TRBV6-1,-,-,TRBJ1-6
CASSISGGDYNEQFF,TGCGCCAGCAGTATTAGCGGGGGGGATTACAATGAGCAGTTCTTC,TRBV10-1,-,TRBD2,TRBJ2-1
CASSQDGTQLNYGYTF,TGCGCCAGCAGCCAGGATGGGACCCAGCTTAACTATGGCTACACCTTC,TRBV4-3,-,-,TRBJ1-2
CASSQEQAERDIRFF,TGTGCCAGCAGCCAAGAACAGGCCGAACGGGACATACGGTTCTTC,TRBV4-2,-,-,TRBJ2-1
CASSKNAAPGQGSDTQYF,TGTGCCAGCAGCAAAAACGCCGCTCCGGGACAGGGATCAGATACGCAGTATTTT,TRBV21-1,-,-,TRBJ2-3
CASSEIYRGELFF,TGTGCCAGCAGTGAGATATATCGCGGGGAGCTGTTTTTT,TRBV6-4,few,-,TRBJ2-2
CASSGTGGPTIYF,TGTGCCAGCAGCGGGACAGGGGGACCCACCATATATTTT,TRBV2,few,TRBD1,TRBJ1-3
CASSQDPGLYEKLFF,TGCGCCAGCAGCCAAGATCCAGGGTTGTACGAAAAACTGTTTTTT,TRBV4-1,-,-,TRBJ1-4
CASRGQSTGELFF,TGTGCCAGCAGGGGACAGTCCACCGGGGAGCTGTTTTTT,TRBV2,-,TRBD1,TRBJ2-2